This T cell receptor (beta chain) was sequenced during a study of T cell responses to AZD1222 COVID-19 vaccine. Worth noting for this clone: The antigen remains unidentified.

Clones were read by immunoSEQ multiplex PCR, and TCRdb kept only the in-frame ones, dropping some. The sample records fewer than 120,000 clones, 88% being singletons. The ends lost 4 bases at V and 5 bases at J; junction bases unmatched: 9. Germline lookup yields CDR1 SEHNR and CDR2 FQNEAQ (reference sequence). The CDR3 sequence is 16 residues long. The study, taken as a whole, reports: Vaccine-associated CD4 TCRs ranged over spike, dominating at 160-218 and 743-854.

The sample was peripheral blood, taken on day 0 of AZD1222 vaccination. This TCR derives from an adult in good health. This chain joins TRBV7-9 and TRBJ2-4, with 9 bases identical to TRBD1. CDR3 DNA: TGTGCCAGCAGCTCGAACCGGGACAGGGTGGAAAACATTCAGTACTTC. Its protein product is CASSSNRDRVENIQYF. Full variable domain (outside the CDR3, taken from reference TRBV7-9 and TRBJ2-4): DTGVSQNPRHKITKRGQNVTFRCDPISEHNRLYWYRQTLGQGPEFLTYFQNEAQLEKSRLLSDRFSAERPKGSFSTLEIQRTEQGDSAMYLCASSSNRDRVENIQYFGAGTRLSVL.